These 4 T cell receptor beta chains were all obtained from the same sample, sequenced in a study of blood T cell repertoires in COVID-19. Assay: immunoSEQ multiplex PCR; the TCRdb copy retains only in-frame clones and omits some. The data show 330,000 or so clones, approximately 90% seen once. The specimen sequenced was peripheral blood. These receptors came from a man between 25 and 39 years old with COVID-19, enrolled during active disease.

The genes are TRBV29-1 and TRBJ1-2; 7 nucleotides agree with TRBD1. Unmatched junction bases numbered 13, after V lost 6 bases and J lost 0 bases. Germline V gene lookup returns CDR1 SQVTM and CDR2 ANQGSEA. The CDR3 is made up of 16 amino acids. CDR3 sequence (DNA): TGCAGCGTGGCCGGGACAGACATGAATACTAACTATGGCTACACCTTC. As protein: CSVAGTDMNTNYGYTF.

The chain carries TRBV7-2 and TRBJ2-7; 9 bases match TRBD1. The CDR3 spans 15 residues. The V gene end was trimmed by 2 bases and the J gene end by 3 bases; junction bases not matched to a gene: 5. Germline CDR1 reads SGHTA; CDR2 reads FQGNSA. CDR3 in amino acids: CASSLLGQGLYEQYF. In DNA form, the CDR3 reads TGTGCCAGCAGCTTATTGGGACAGGGACTCTACGAGCAGTACTTC.

The gene calls are TRBV4-3 and TRBJ1-3; 8 bases are a match to TRBD1. Germline V gene sequence: CDR1 LGHNA, CDR2 YSLEER. The ends lost 6 bases at V and 8 bases at J; junction bases unmatched: 12. The CDR3 extends over 15 amino acids. The CDR3: CASSLRDRNSDTIYF. CDR3 DNA: TGCGCCAGCAGTTTGCGGGACAGGAATTCGGACACCATATATTTT.

The V and J genes are TRBV5-4 and TRBJ2-2, with 13 bases that match TRBD2. CDR1 and CDR2 (germline): SGHNT, YYREEE (reference sequence). V trimming: 0 bases; J trimming: 7 bases; junction bases outside the gene matches: 3. This CDR3 is built from 16 residues. Here the CDR3 reads CASSLGTSGRGGELFF. For the CDR3, the DNA is TGTGCCAGCAGCTTGGGAACTAGCGGGAGGGGCGGGGAGCTGTTTTTT.